What follows are 20 T cell receptor beta chains derived from one specimen sequenced in a study of blood T cells in healthy people across ages. The authors ran a second PCR of roughly 6 to 11 cycles using a sample-barcoded 5' primer and a J-beta primer mix. TCRdb reprocessed the 5' RACE reads via MiXCR and lists one record per CDR3 protein. This table has 600,000 to 900,000 distinct CDR3 sequences, roughly 24% appearing once. These data are also associated with another study on T cells of mothers and their children.

The sample comprised blood. All receptors derive from a boy younger than 18 in good health.

The chain carries TRBV12-5 and TRBJ1-4; D is unclear. V lost 1 base and J lost 8, with 17 bases in between. CDR1 is LGHNT and CDR2 is FRNRAP in the germline V gene. This CDR3 has 16 amino acids. The CDR3 DNA is TGTGCTAGTGGTTTGGCAACGACCGGCAAAAACGAAAAACTGTTTTTT. It is translated as CASGLATTGKNEKLFF.

Details on this clonotype: One end of the junction is discordant with germline, which a read error may explain. The chain uses TRBV4-1 and TRBJ2-5; TRBD1 or TRBD2 may be the D gene (7 bases each). CDR1 is MGHRA, CDR2 YSYEKL, per germline. The CDR3 spans 17 residues. The CDR3 DNA reads TGCGCCAGCGGCCAAGCTAACGAGCAGGGGGGGACTCGGGGCCAGTACTTC. Amino acids: CASGQANEQGGTRGQYF.

The chain employs TRBV5-1 and TRBJ2-2; weak D call: TRBD1 (6 bases). The germline V gene encodes CDR1 SGHRS and CDR2 YFSETQ. This CDR3 comprises 15 residues. Trimming stripped 3 bases from V and 5 bases from J, with 14 bases between. The CDR3, as DNA: TGCGCCAGCAGCTGGGAGCCTACAGGGACCGGGGAGCTGTTTTTT. Protein product: CASSWEPTGTGELFF.

Here the CDR3 DNA reads TGCGCCAGCAGCCAAGGTCGCCGAGGGGGGAACACTGAAGCTTTCTTT. Protein: CASSQGRRGGNTEAFF. This chain connects TRBV4-1 to TRBJ1-1, with D tentatively TRBD1 (6 bases). The germline V gene has CDR1 MGHRA and CDR2 YSYEKL. With 1 base removed from V and 1 base from J, the gap between germline ends came to 13 bases. The CDR3 spans 16 residues.

The chain joins TRBV3-1 to TRBJ2-2; D remains ambiguous. Germline V CDR1 and CDR2: LGHDT, YNNKEL (reference sequence). CDR3 length: 12 residues. Trimming removed 10 bases at V and 6 bases at J, with 12 bases between. For the CDR3, the DNA is TGTGCCAACGGCCGCGAGGCCGGGGAGCTGTTTTTT. Translation gives CANGREAGELFF.

The genes are TRBV11-1 and TRBJ1-3, with D hard to call. The V and J ends lost 2 bases and 0 bases respectively, with 11 bases between them. This CDR3 is built from 16 residues. Germline V gene lookup returns CDR1 SGHAT and CDR2 FQDESV (reference sequence). As DNA, the CDR3 is TGTGCCAGCAGCTTAATGGGTGTCGGCTCTGGAAACACCATATATTTT. Encoded protein: CASSLMGVGSGNTIYF.

This clonotype was detected many times. The V gene is TRBV20-1, the J gene TRBJ2-5; 10 bases are shared with TRBD2. The CDR3 runs 14 residues. CDR1 is DFQATT and CDR2 is SNEGSKA in the germline V gene (reference sequence). With 0 bases clipped from V and 7 bases from J, the junction kept 5 bases outside the gene matches. CDR3 nucleotide sequence: TGCAGTGCTAGAGAAGCGGGGGGGCCTCGGACCCAGTACTTC. Residues: CSAREAGGPRTQYF.

A few counts support this clonotype. The CDR3 sequence is CSAHLRGGETQYF. The CDR3 nucleotides are TGCAGTGCCCACCTCAGGGGCGGGGAGACCCAGTACTTC. The V and J genes are TRBV20-1 and TRBJ2-5, with D maybe TRBD1 (6 bases). This CDR3 is built from 13 residues. V lost 6 bases to trimming and J lost 5 bases, with 16 bases between them. The germline gives CDR1 DFQATT, CDR2 SNEGSKA (reference sequence).

This clonotype was recorded once. The genes are TRBV5-1 and TRBJ1-1, with a weak D call TRBD1 (5 bases). There are 13 residues in the CDR3. Germline CDR1 and CDR2: SGHRS and YFSETQ. V gave up 4 bases and J gave up 8 bases, with 15 bases separating them. CDR3 sequence: CASSPPSGTEAFF. The CDR3 DNA sequence: TGCGCCAGCAGCCCCCCTTCGGGGACCGAAGCTTTCTTT.

A few counts support this clonotype. This rearrangement joins TRBV20-1 to TRBJ1-2; 8 bases are shared with TRBD1. The germline V gene encodes CDR1 DFQATT and CDR2 SNEGSKA (reference sequence). The CDR3 runs to 15 residues. V lost 0 bases to trimming and J lost 0 bases; unmatched junction nucleotides: 3. CDR3 protein: CSARDWTGSNYGYTF. The CDR3 nucleotides are TGCAGTGCTAGAGACTGGACAGGGTCTAACTATGGCTACACCTTC.

The chain uses TRBV27 and TRBJ1-4; D not certain. The CDR3 has 16 amino acids. The germline gives CDR1 MNHEY, CDR2 SMNVEV (reference sequence). V shed 4 bases and J shed 5 bases, with 17 bases lying between them. CDR3 region: CASSSTSTGLNEKLFF. In DNA form, the CDR3 reads TGTGCCAGCAGTTCCACGTCCACGGGCCTAAATGAAAAACTGTTTTTT.

This clonotype was picked up a small number of times. This sequence joins TRBV6-1 and TRBJ1-1; weak D call: TRBD1 (6 bases). The germline CDR1 and CDR2 sequences are MNHNS and SASEGT. With 0 bases removed from V and 0 bases from J, the gap between germline ends came to 14 bases. This CDR3 region has 17 residues. In DNA form, the CDR3 reads TGTGCCAGCAGTGAAGCGCGGAATGGACAGATGAACACTGAAGCTTTCTTT. It is translated as CASSEARNGQMNTEAFF.

This clonotype was seen more than once but under ten times. The rearrangement joins TRBV7-9 to TRBJ2-7; 8 nucleotides align to TRBD1. Losses at the gene ends were 7 bases for V and 4 bases for J; bases not matched to a gene: 9. The CDR3 has 14 amino acids. Germline V CDR1 and CDR2: SEHNR, FQNEAQ (reference sequence). The CDR3, as DNA: TGTGCCAGCACCCCCGACAGGGGAGTATACGAGCAGTACTTC. Its protein is CASTPDRGVYEQYF.

The V and J genes are TRBV7-9 and TRBJ2-3; 10 bases match TRBD1. The CDR3 is 18 amino acids. The V gene end was trimmed by 1 base and the J gene end by 0 bases; junction bases not matched to a gene: 7. Germline loops: CDR1 SEHNR, CDR2 FQNEAQ (reference sequence). The chain's CDR3 is CASSLGTGGMRSTDTQYF. The CDR3 coding sequence is TGTGCCAGCAGCTTAGGGACAGGGGGAATGAGAAGCACAGATACGCAGTATTTT.

CDR3 protein: CSVDFGSFQETQYF. CDR3 sequence (DNA): TGCAGCGTTGATTTTGGCAGTTTCCAAGAGACCCAGTACTTC. V is TRBV29-1 and J is TRBJ2-5; D uncertain. The length of the CDR3 is 14 residues. Germline V CDR1 and CDR2: SQVTM, ANQGSEA. The germline V and J ends were trimmed by 3 bases and 1 base, with 12 bases remaining between them.

This sequence joins TRBV9 and TRBJ2-1; D remains unclear. This CDR3 comprises 12 residues. CDR1 and CDR2 from the germline V gene are SGDLS and YYNGEE. V was clipped by 0 bases and J by 10 bases, with 8 bases between them. The CDR3 nucleotides read TGTGCCAGCAGCGTAGAGTGGGGAGAGCAGTTCTTC. This codes for CASSVEWGEQFF.

This clonotype occurred a few times. The rearrangement joins TRBV5-1 to TRBJ2-2; D not resolved. V lost 0 bases to trimming and J lost 4 bases, with 10 bases between them. This CDR3 has 15 amino acids. Per the germline V gene, CDR1 is SGHRS and CDR2 is YFSETQ. CDR3 region: CASSLGGQSTGELFF. CDR3 nucleotide sequence: TGCGCCAGCAGCTTGGGCGGTCAGAGCACCGGGGAGCTGTTTTTT.

A few counts support this clonotype. V is TRBV6-5 and J is TRBJ2-5; D gene unclear. This CDR3 has 13 amino acids. V lost 6 bases to trimming and J lost 5 bases, with 13 bases between them. Germline assignment: CDR1 MNHEY and CDR2 SVGAGI. The CDR3 DNA follows: TGTGCCAGCAGCCGTAGGCCCCCGGAGACCCAGTACTTC. As protein: CASSRRPPETQYF.

About this clonotype: The junction departs from the called germline gene at one end, perhaps through a read error. This chain links TRBV6-1 with TRBJ1-2; D is possibly TRBD1 (6 bases). CDR1 and CDR2 (germline): MNHNS, SASEGT. The CDR3 contains 14 residues. CDR3 amino acids: CASTPDRNNYGYTF. The CDR3 DNA follows: TGCGCCAGCACCCCGGACAGAAATAACTATGGCTACACCTTC.

CDR3 sequence reads: CASSLYSGRETQYF. DNA for the CDR3: TGTGCCAGCAGTTTATACTCGGGAAGAGAGACCCAGTACTTC. J is TRBJ2-5 and V is TRBV12-3 or TRBV12-4, with TRBD2 as a possible D gene (5 bases). There are 14 residues in the CDR3. The V end was cut by 2 bases, the J end by 4 bases, with 11 bases between.